This T cell receptor (beta chain) was documented in a study of blood T cell repertoires in COVID-19. Germline loops: CDR1 MNHEY, CDR2 SVGAGI. The CDR3 has 14 amino acids. Trimming pared 2 bases from V and 7 bases from J, leaving 9 bases between. Using immunoSEQ multiplex PCR, the repertoire was profiled, and TCRdb retains in-frame clones only, with some absent. The sample yields roughly 520,000 clones, roughly 90% seen once. The sequencing sample was made of PBMCs or T cells enriched from blood (not recorded which). The TCR originated in a middle-aged woman who had recovered from COVID-19. The chain is built from TRBV6-5 and TRBJ1-6, with a tentative D call TRBD1 (6 bases). CDR3 sequence (DNA): TGTGCCAGCAGTTACGCAGGGGAGAATTCACCCCTCCACTTT. Protein: CASSYAGENSPLHF.